The 11 T cell receptor beta chains below come from one sample, sequenced in a study of blood T cells in healthy people across ages (dated by TCRdb to about 2015). Library preparation was by 5' RACE. A second about 6 to 11 cycle PCR used a sample-barcoded 5' primer and a J-beta primer mix. The public sequencing data were trimmed at Q25 with fastp and processed into clonotypes with MiXCR by TCRdb, which kept only in-frame beta chains. Rows are combined by CDR3 protein, so each entry shows the most common genes and DNA. Present in this sample are 1.5 million to 2 million distinct CDR3 sequences, more than 35% of which were seen just once. The ten largest clones represent 20% to 25% of the sample. The sequencing input was blood. The receptor set was obtained from a human donor in good health.

This clonotype was counted only a few times. The chain recombines TRBV12-3 or TRBV12-4 with TRBJ2-5, with D possibly matching TRBD1 (6 bases). Trimming stripped 5 bases from V and 10 bases from J, with 20 bases between. This CDR3 comprises 14 residues. CDR3 coding DNA: TGTGCCAGCAGTCGTGCGGTCACAGGGTCGAGCCAGTACTTC. The encoded protein is CASSRAVTGSSQYF.

This clonotype showed up just a few times. The V call is TRBV4-1, the J call TRBJ2-7, with TRBD1 matching over 8 bases. The V gene end was trimmed by 4 bases and the J gene end by 5 bases; junction bases not matched to a gene: 13. Looked up from germline, CDR1 is MGHRA and CDR2 is YSYEKL. The CDR3 length is 16 residues. This CDR3 reads CASSRNPGGWENEQYF. CDR3 bases: TGCGCCAGCAGCCGGAACCCAGGGGGCTGGGAAAACGAGCAGTACTTC.

J is TRBJ2-1 and V is TRBV5-6; D gene uncertain. This CDR3 has 14 residues. The V gene's germline CDR1 is SGHDT and CDR2 YYEEEE. Trimming stripped 1 base from V and 3 bases from J, with 8 bases between. CDR3 amino acids: CASSLPADYNEQFF. Written as DNA, the CDR3 is TGTGCCAGCAGCTTGCCGGCAGACTACAATGAGCAGTTCTTC.

The J gene is TRBJ2-7, the V gene TRBV27, with D perhaps being TRBD1 or TRBD2 (5 bases each). This CDR3 is 15 amino acids long. Germline V CDR1 and CDR2: MNHEY, SMNVEV (reference sequence). V lost 3 bases to trimming and J lost 2 bases, with 14 bases between them. DNA for the CDR3: TGTGCCAGCAGTTTGGGGCGGGCAGGCACCTACGAGCAGTACTTC. Protein sequence: CASSLGRAGTYEQYF.

The chain has TRBV10-3 and TRBJ1-2, with TRBD1 matching over 9 bases. The trim removed 7 bases at V and 4 bases at J, leaving 7 bases unmatched. Germline-derived CDR1 and CDR2 are ENHRY and SYGVKD. The CDR3 is 14 amino acids. For the CDR3, the DNA is TGTGCCATCACCAGGACAGGGGAGCCCTATGGCTACACCTTC. It codes for CAITRTGEPYGYTF.

The chain couples TRBV29-1 to TRBJ1-1, with 7 nucleotides matching TRBD1. The junction had 7 bases not matched to a gene; V was cut back by 4 bases and J by 2 bases. The length of the CDR3 is 14 residues. Germline V gives CDR1 SQVTM, CDR2 ANQGSEA. The CDR3 is CSVATGQQNTEAFF. The DNA of the CDR3 is TGCAGCGTTGCTACGGGACAGCAAAACACTGAAGCTTTCTTT. The complete variable domain, with remaining parts taken from reference TRBV29-1 and TRBJ1-1, reads SAVISQKPSRDICQRGTSLTIQCQVDSQVTMMFWYRQQPGQSLTLIATANQGSEATYESGFVIDKFPISRPNLTFSTLTVSNMSPEDSSIYLCSVATGQQNTEAFFGQGTRLTVV.

The chain combines TRBV20-1 with TRBJ2-3; the D gene is possibly TRBD2 (6 bases). The V and J ends lost 2 bases and 6 bases respectively, with 15 bases between them. Germline CDR1 DFQATT, CDR2 SNEGSKA (reference sequence). The CDR3 consists of 14 residues. This CDR3 reads CSARSPGAGDTQYF. The CDR3 DNA sequence: TGCAGTGCTAGATCTCCCGGGGCGGGGGATACGCAGTATTTT.

This clonotype was counted a few times. The chain links TRBV11-2 to TRBJ1-3; D not resolved. CDR1 and CDR2 (germline): SGHAT, FQNNGV. Deletions cut 6 bases from V and 0 bases from J, with 6 bases between. This CDR3 has 13 residues. DNA of the CDR3: TGTGCCAGCAGTGCGGGCTCTGGAAACACCATATATTTT. It translates to CASSAGSGNTIYF.

The chain joins TRBV29-1 to TRBJ1-4; TRBD1 matches at 7 bases. Germline CDR1 is SQVTM and CDR2 is ANQGSEA. CDR3 size: 14 residues. Trimming at V came to 6 bases and at J to 8 bases, leaving 12 bases not matched to a gene. CDR3: CSVTGGTAREKLFF. The CDR3 coding sequence is TGCAGCGTGACGGGGGGGACAGCGAGGGAAAAACTGTTTTTT. Full variable domain (missing parts from reference TRBV29-1 and TRBJ1-4): SAVISQKPSRDICQRGTSLTIQCQVDSQVTMMFWYRQQPGQSLTLIATANQGSEATYESGFVIDKFPISRPNLTFSTLTVSNMSPEDSSIYLCSVTGGTAREKLFFGSGTQLSVL.

A few counts support this clonotype. The chain is built from TRBV6-6 and TRBJ2-5; possible D gene TRBD1, 6 bases. Trimming took 7 bases from V and 4 from J, leaving 13 bases between them. The CDR3 sequence is 13 residues long. Looked up from germline, CDR1 is MNHNY and CDR2 is SVGAGI (reference sequence). The CDR3 is CASTRQVLETQYF. For the CDR3, the DNA is TGTGCCAGCACCAGACAGGTTCTAGAGACCCAGTACTTC.

V usage is TRBV11-2 and J usage is TRBJ2-7, with a possible D match to TRBD2 (6 bases). Germline V lookup: CDR1 SGHAT, CDR2 FQNNGV. Between the trimmed V and J ends, which lost 8 bases and 0 bases, there was a span of 14 bases. The CDR3 spans 14 residues. CDR3 in DNA: TGTGCCAGCCATCAGACCGGGGGCTCCTACGAGCAGTACTTC. Translation: CASHQTGGSYEQYF.